The 5 T cell receptor beta chains below all came from one sample that was sequenced in a study of blood T cell repertoires in COVID-19 (dated by TCRdb to between 2020 and 2021). Receptors were amplified or captured by the immunoSEQ multiplex PCR assay. TCRdb limited this immuneACCESS table to in-frame rearrangements with V and J called. A share of clones is missing; checked studies link under half to unresolved V genes, and the rest is unexplained. This sample lists 150,000 or so clones; over 80% were detected once. The top ten clones comprise nearly 5% of the sample. The sample comprised peripheral blood. These TCRs come from a young man with COVID-19, enrolled during active disease.

Points on this clone: Other DNA sequences in the same sample also yield this CDR3. J is TRBJ2-1 and V is TRBV28, with 10 bases that match TRBD2. From germline, CDR1 is MDHEN and CDR2 SYDVKM. This CDR3 comprises 15 residues. Trimming removed 6 bases from V and 8 bases from J; junction bases left unmatched: 10. CDR3 sequence (DNA): TGTGCCAGCAGGGGACCAGCGGGAGGGCGGGATGAGCAGTTCTTC. Translation gives CASRGPAGGRDEQFF.

CDR3 DNA: TGTGCCATCAGTGTGATAGGACAGGGGAATGGCTACACCTTC. It codes for CAISVIGQGNGYTF. The chain employs TRBV10-3 and TRBJ1-2; 9 bases line up with TRBD1. V gave up 4 bases and J gave up 6 bases; unmatched junction bases: 6. This CDR3 spans 14 amino acids. The V gene's germline CDR1 is ENHRY and CDR2 SYGVKD.

With respect to this clone: Other DNA sequences in this sample translate to the same CDR3. The chain carries TRBV19 and TRBJ2-7; 11 bases are shared with TRBD2. Germline V lookup: CDR1 LNHDA, CDR2 SQIVND (reference sequence). J was trimmed by 3 bases and V by 3 bases; bases with no gene match: 1. This CDR3 has 14 amino acids. The CDR3 nucleotides are TGTGCCAGTAGTATTGGGACTAGCGGCTACGAGCAGTACTTC. Protein sequence: CASSIGTSGYEQYF.

J is TRBJ1-2 and V is TRBV7-7, with D unresolved. The CDR3 length is 17 residues. Per the germline V gene, CDR1 is SSHAT and CDR2 is FNYEAQ (reference sequence). Trimming took off 5 bases at V and 4 bases at J, with 23 bases between the two ends. This chain's CDR3 is CASSQAPAVSLAYGYTF. Here the CDR3 DNA reads TGTGCCAGCAGCCAAGCCCCGGCGGTGTCGCTTGCCTATGGCTACACCTTC.

The chain couples TRBV6-5 to TRBJ1-6, with 8 bases aligning to TRBD1. The CDR3 covers 12 residues. Germline loops: CDR1 MNHEY, CDR2 SVGAGI. The V gene end was trimmed by 3 bases and the J gene end by 12 bases; junction bases not matched to a gene: 1. The chain's CDR3 is CASSYDRGPLHF. The CDR3, as DNA: TGTGCCAGCAGTTATGACAGGGGACCCCTCCACTTT.